Sequencing of this T cell receptor beta chain was carried out in a study of response to subunit inactivated influenza vaccine (dated by TCRdb to the late 2010s). Turning to the overall study: Deep quantitative T cell receptor repertoire profiling was used in the study to track responses to a trivalent subunit inactivated influenza vaccine.

Reading the germline V gene (reference sequence) gives CDR1 LNHNV and CDR2 YYDKDF. Its CDR3 holds 13 amino acids, cysteine through phenylalanine. Kept here is only the CDR3 DNA, which spans 39 bases and is read in frame from base 1. V lost 1 base and J lost 7 bases; the stretch between them is 7 bases long. The sample's time point label is to be understood as: more than 40 days after influenza vaccine administration. Library prep was done by RT-PCR. Instrument used: Illumina HiSeq 2500. In TCRdb, the public reads were trimmed at Q25 with fastp and aligned with MiXCR, with productive beta chains retained. Entries that share a CDR3 protein sequence are merged under the most common genes and DNA. The table for this sample lists a few hundred thousand distinct CDR3 sequences; approximately 11% of them were counted only once. The ten biggest clones cover about 12% of the sample. Study-wide findings and limitations: It was suggested by the authors that each seasonal influenza vaccination may recruit only a limited number of new T cells.

Comments on this clonotype: No antigen is known for it. Per-nucleotide qualities are absent, and no much larger clonotype sits a single base away.

This sample comprised PBMCs from blood, obtained around seven weeks after vaccination. The sequence derives from a man between 50 and 59 years old who received an inactivated influenza vaccine. Donor details come from another sample of the same person, matched by shared clones. The chain is assembled from TRBV15 and TRBJ2-2; TRBD2 is a possible D gene, resting on 5 matching bases. CDR3 reads: CATSRVGGGELFF. The nucleotide sequence reads TGTGCCACCAGCAGAGTTGGAGGCGGGGAGCTGTTTTTT.